This T cell receptor beta chain was identified in a study of T cells in localized non-small cell lung cancer (dated by TCRdb to the early 2020s). Regarding the research as a whole: T cell repertoires of approximately 250 early-stage NSCLC patients were analyzed, with tumors being compared against uninvolved tumor-adjacent lungs. All 220 or so NSCLC patients in the cohort were treatment-naive and had localized lung tumors that were resected. The mean age of the NSCLC patients was 60 to 85 years, with approximately 130 men and nearly 110 women. Results and caveats for the whole study, not just this receptor: A median of around 50 of the top 100 tumor clones turned up in the paired uninvolved adjacent lung, and 28 of those clones also ranked among the top 100 of that same adjacent lung. Because multi-region tumor sequencing was not done, intratumor heterogeneity could not be ruled out. Uninvolved tumor-adjacent lung showed the highest T cell clonality, higher than tumor, which suggests more focused antigenic responses in the adjacent lung. Higher T cell density in blood was associated with longer overall survival, whereas higher clonality in adjacent lung was associated with shorter survival. Because the study design was exploratory, TCR variables were selected using unadjusted p-values without false-discovery rate correction.

To note about this clone: Its antigen remains undetermined. No much larger clone is present one base from it, and per-base qualities are unavailable.

At diagnosis, peripheral blood, uninvolved tumor-adjacent lung and tumor were collected and were preserved as a mix of fresh-frozen and FFPE material. Blood samples were analyzed as peripheral blood mononuclear cells for TCR repertoire profiling. CDR1 and CDR2 are drawn from the germline V gene: MGHRA, YSYEKL. The CDR3 spans 18 residues, from the cysteine through the phenylalanine. The kept DNA is CDR3 alone, 54 bases in frame from the first base. V ends up 1 base short and J 0 bases short, with an unmatched junction base count of 6. TCR beta CDR3 regions were sequenced from DNA using the immunoSEQ Assay. Regarding the original processing steps: T cell density was computed as TCR beta template counts normalized to usable DNA estimated by amplifying housekeeping genes. The preseqR package was used to estimate richness by extrapolating to 400,000 templates for PBMC samples and to 120,000 templates for tissue samples. Clonality was defined by subtracting Pielou's evenness from one. To identify tissue-enriched TCRs, differential abundance testing was run on productive amino-acid clonotypes with a minimum total count of 5 and an alpha of 0.1. The Jaccard Index and the Morisita Overlap Index were used to measure how much the repertoires overlapped between compartments. GLIPH grouped TCR beta CDR3s together with public tetramer-defined viral CDR3s, and a viral motif had to include at least three viral sequences and show V-gene enrichment. The immuneACCESS repertoire file appears here via TCRdb, limited to in-frame rearrangements. These files lack a portion of the clones; in checked studies, under half of the deficit traces to unresolved V genes, and the cause of the others is not known. V and J calls and clone size are given by that table; D and trimming were obtained from the DNA. Within this sample are tens of thousands of clones, with 86% of them counted one time only. Clones ranked in the top ten supply around a fifth of the sample.

This sequence was found in a male donor older than 55 with stage III squamous cell lung carcinoma. Source: peripheral blood, taken before any cancer treatment. Recombination joined TRBV4-1 with TRBJ2-3; TRBD2 agrees with 11 junctional bases. CDR3 loop: CASSQVASGGLSTDTQYF. The nucleotide sequence is given as TGCGCCAGCAGCCAAGTGGCTAGCGGGGGGCTGAGCACAGATACGCAGTATTTT.